This entry concerns a single T cell receptor beta chain. The sample is drawn from a study of identical twins. CDR1 MNHEY and CDR2 SMNVEV come from the germline V gene (reference sequence). Between the trimmed V and J ends, which lost 5 bases and 0 bases, there was a span of 25 bases. The CDR3 runs to 19 residues. One entry per CDR3 protein results from TCRdb running MiXCR on the 5' RACE reads. The repertoire includes roughly 720,000 distinct CDR3 sequences, roughly 20% of them detected once, and over 10% sits in the top ten. The data also belong to a second study, concerning T cells expressing NK-cell markers. That work adds: Five to seven of the donors carried dominant NKG2C+ clonotypes that took up about 1.0-7.5% of their CD8+ T cells.

This rearrangement joins TRBV27 to TRBJ2-5; maybe TRBD2 (5 bases). This clonotype originated in a young woman in good health. The sample comprised PBMCs. CDR3 in amino acids: CASSRKSDRWRNNQETQYF. Written as DNA, the CDR3 is TGTGCCAGCAGTCGTAAATCAGACCGTTGGAGGAACAACCAAGAGACCCAGTACTTC.